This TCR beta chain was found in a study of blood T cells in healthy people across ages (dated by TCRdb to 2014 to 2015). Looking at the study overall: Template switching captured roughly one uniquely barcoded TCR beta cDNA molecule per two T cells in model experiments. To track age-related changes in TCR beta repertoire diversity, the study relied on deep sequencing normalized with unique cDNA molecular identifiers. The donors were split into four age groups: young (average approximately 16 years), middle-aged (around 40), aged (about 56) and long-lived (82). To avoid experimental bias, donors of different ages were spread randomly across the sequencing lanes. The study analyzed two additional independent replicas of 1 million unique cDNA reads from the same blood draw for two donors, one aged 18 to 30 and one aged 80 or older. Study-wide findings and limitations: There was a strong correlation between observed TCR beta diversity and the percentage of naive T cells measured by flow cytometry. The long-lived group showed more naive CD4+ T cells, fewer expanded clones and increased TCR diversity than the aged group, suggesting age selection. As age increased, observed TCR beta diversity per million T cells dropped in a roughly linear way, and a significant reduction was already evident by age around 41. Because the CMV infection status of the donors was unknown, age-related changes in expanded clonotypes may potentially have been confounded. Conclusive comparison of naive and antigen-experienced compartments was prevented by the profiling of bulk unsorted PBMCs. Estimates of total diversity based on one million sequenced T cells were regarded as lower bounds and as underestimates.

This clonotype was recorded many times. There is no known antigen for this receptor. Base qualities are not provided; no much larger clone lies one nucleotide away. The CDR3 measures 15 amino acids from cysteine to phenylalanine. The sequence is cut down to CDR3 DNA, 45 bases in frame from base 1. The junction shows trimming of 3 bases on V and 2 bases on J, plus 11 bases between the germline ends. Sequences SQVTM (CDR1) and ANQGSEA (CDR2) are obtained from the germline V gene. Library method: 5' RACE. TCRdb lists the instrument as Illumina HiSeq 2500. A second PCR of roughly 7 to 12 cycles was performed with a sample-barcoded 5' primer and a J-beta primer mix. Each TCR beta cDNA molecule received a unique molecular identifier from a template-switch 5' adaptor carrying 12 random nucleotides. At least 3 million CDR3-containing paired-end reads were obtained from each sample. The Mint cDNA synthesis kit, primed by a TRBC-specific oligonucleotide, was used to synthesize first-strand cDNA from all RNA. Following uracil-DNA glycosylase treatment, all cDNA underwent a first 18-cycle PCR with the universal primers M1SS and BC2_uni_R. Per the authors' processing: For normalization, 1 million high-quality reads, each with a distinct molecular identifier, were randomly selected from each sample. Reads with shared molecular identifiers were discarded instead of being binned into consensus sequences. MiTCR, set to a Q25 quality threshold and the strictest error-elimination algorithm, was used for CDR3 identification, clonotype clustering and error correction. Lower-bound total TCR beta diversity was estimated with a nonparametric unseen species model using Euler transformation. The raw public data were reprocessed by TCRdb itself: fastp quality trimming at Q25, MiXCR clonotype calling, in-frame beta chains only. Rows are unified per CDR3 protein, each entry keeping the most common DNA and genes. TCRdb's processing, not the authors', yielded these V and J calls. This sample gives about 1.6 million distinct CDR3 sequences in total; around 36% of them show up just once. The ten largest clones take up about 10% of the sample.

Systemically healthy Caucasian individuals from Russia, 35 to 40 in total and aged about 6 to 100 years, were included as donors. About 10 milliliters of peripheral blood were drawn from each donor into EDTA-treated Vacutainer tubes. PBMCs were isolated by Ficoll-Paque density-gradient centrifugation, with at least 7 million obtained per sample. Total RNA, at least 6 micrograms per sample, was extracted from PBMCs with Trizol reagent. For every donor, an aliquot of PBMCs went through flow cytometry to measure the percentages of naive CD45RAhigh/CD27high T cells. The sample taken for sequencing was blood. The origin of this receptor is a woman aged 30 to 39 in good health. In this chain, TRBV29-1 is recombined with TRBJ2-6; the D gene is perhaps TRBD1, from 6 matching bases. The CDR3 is CSVEAQGTGANVLTF. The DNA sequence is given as TGCAGCGTTGAGGCGCAGGGGACTGGGGCCAACGTCCTGACTTTC.